This passage covers 21 T cell receptor beta chains from one sample sequenced in a study of T cell responses to AZD1222 COVID-19 vaccine. Libraries were prepared by immunoSEQ multiplex PCR; TCRdb keeps only in-frame clonotypes and omits some of them. This sample has approximately 82,000 clones, with more than 85% found just once. This material consisted of peripheral blood, taken on day 0 of AZD1222 vaccination. Every receptor here comes from an adult in good health.

The chain uses TRBV29-1 and TRBJ1-2; a possible D gene is TRBD1 (5 bases). Germline CDR1 is SQVTM and CDR2 is ANQGSEA. Trimming took 3 bases from V and 4 from J, leaving 9 bases between them. The CDR3 is made up of 12 amino acids. DNA for the CDR3: TGCAGCGTTGACAGGGTGGGCTATGGCTACACCTTC. Its protein product is CSVDRVGYGYTF.

The chain combines TRBV7-9 with TRBJ2-2; TRBD1 or TRBD2 may be the D gene (5 bases each). CDR1 and CDR2 from the germline V gene are SEHNR and FQNEAQ (reference sequence). The CDR3 totals 15 residues. The V gene lost 6 bases and the J gene lost 1 base, with 12 bases spanning the gap. CDR3 region: CASSYGTVNTGELFF. The CDR3 bases are TGTGCCAGCAGTTATGGGACGGTGAACACCGGGGAGCTGTTTTTT.

The genes are TRBV25-1 and TRBJ1-2; possibly TRBD1 for D (6 bases). Germline assignment: CDR1 MGHDK and CDR2 SYGVNS. CDR3 length: 12 amino acids. Trimming removed 6 bases from V and 4 bases from J, with 9 bases in between. CDR3 sequence reads: CASRGQPYGYTF. The CDR3 nucleotides read TGTGCCAGCAGAGGACAGCCCTATGGCTACACCTTC.

V gene TRBV9 combines with J gene TRBJ2-7, with TRBD1 matching 8 bases. The V gene's germline CDR1 is SGDLS and CDR2 YYNGEE. This CDR3 region has 14 residues. The V and J ends lost 4 bases and 3 bases, in that order; junction bases with no gene match: 6. The CDR3 coding sequence is TGTGCCAGCAGCCCTCGGACAGGGAGCTACGAGCAGTACTTC. Its translation: CASSPRTGSYEQYF. The entire variable domain, with the rest obtained from reference TRBV9 and TRBJ2-7, is as follows: DSGVTQTPKHLITATGQRVTLRCSPRSGDLSVYWYQQSLDQGLQFLIQYYNGEERAKGNILERFSAQQFPDLHSELNLSSLELGDSALYFCASSPRTGSYEQYFGPGTRLTVT.

This sequence joins TRBV15 and TRBJ2-7; perhaps TRBD1 as D (5 bases). The CDR3 sequence is 14 residues long. V lost 1 base and J lost 6, with 13 bases in between. The germline gives CDR1 LNHNV, CDR2 YYDKDF (reference sequence). The CDR3 DNA sequence: TGTGCCACCAGCAGAGGACAGAGGTTCGGCGAGCAGTACTTC. Translating it yields CATSRGQRFGEQYF.

Here the CDR3 DNA reads TGTGCCAGCAGTTACTCGGGGCACGGTAGGCAAGAGACCCAGTACTTC. It encodes CASSYSGHGRQETQYF. The chain links TRBV6-5 to TRBJ2-5; D perhaps matches TRBD1 (5 bases). CDR3 length: 16 amino acids. CDR1 and CDR2 from the germline V gene are MNHEY and SVGAGI. V lost 0 bases and J 2 bases, leaving 13 bases between the germline ends.

The V gene is TRBV6-6, the J gene TRBJ1-2; D perhaps matches TRBD1 (6 bases). Germline V CDR1 and CDR2: MNHNY, SVGAGI (reference sequence). Trimming took 5 bases from V and 6 from J, leaving 13 bases between them. This CDR3 contains 13 residues. As DNA, the CDR3 is TGTGCCAGCAGTCCGACAGGAGGTAATGGCTACACCTTC. Protein sequence: CASSPTGGNGYTF.

The chain couples TRBV20-1 to TRBJ1-2; no definite D call. CDR1 and CDR2 (germline): DFQATT, SNEGSKA (reference sequence). This CDR3 has 14 residues. With 3 bases removed from V and 0 bases from J, the gap between germline ends came to 11 bases. The CDR3 nucleotides read TGCAGTGCTAGTTTGTCGAGAACTAACTATGGCTACACCTTC. This encodes CSASLSRTNYGYTF.

The count of this clone is one. The CDR3 reads CASSQRGVNEKLFF. The CDR3 region has the DNA TGTGCCAGCAGCCAACGGGGAGTTAATGAAAAACTGTTTTTT. The chain employs TRBV3-1 (or the pseudogene TRBV3-2) and TRBJ1-4; D gene unclear. Germline CDR1 and CDR2: LGHDT and YNNKEL (reference sequence). This CDR3 is 14 amino acids long. Trimming left V 2 bases short and J 4 bases short, with 8 bases between.

This chain joins TRBV6-5 and TRBJ1-6, with 10 bases that match TRBD1. The CDR3 runs to 16 residues. Germline V gene lookup returns CDR1 MNHEY and CDR2 SVGAGI. Trimming took 0 bases from V and 7 from J; bases not matched to a gene: 3. The CDR3 spells CASSYSMDRGNSPLHF. As DNA, the CDR3 is TGTGCCAGCAGTTACTCGATGGACAGGGGGAATTCACCCCTCCACTTT.

This chain links TRBV5-1 with TRBJ2-5, with 8 bases matching TRBD2. The CDR3 sequence is 16 residues long. Germline loops: CDR1 SGHRS, CDR2 YFSETQ. The J segment lost 2 bases and the V segment lost 0 bases, leaving 6 bases of the junction unmatched. CDR3 loop: CASSLGASGFQETQYF. Written as DNA, the CDR3 is TGCGCCAGCAGCTTGGGGGCTAGCGGGTTTCAAGAGACCCAGTACTTC.

V is TRBV11-2 and J is TRBJ1-4; TRBD1 is a possible D gene (6 bases). V was clipped by 5 bases and J by 7 bases, with 17 bases between them. The CDR3 totals 15 residues. The germline V gene has CDR1 SGHAT and CDR2 FQNNGV. The CDR3 nucleotides read TGTGCCAGCAGCCCCTGGGGGGGCGGGGGTGAAAAACTGTTTTTT. This sequence encodes CASSPWGGGGEKLFF. Using reference TRBV11-2 and TRBJ1-4 for the parts outside the CDR3, the full variable domain is EAGVAQSPRYKIIEKRQSVAFWCNPISGHATLYWYQQILGQGPKLLIQFQNNGVVDDSQLPKDRFSAERLKGVDSTLKIQPAKLEDSAVYLCASSPWGGGGEKLFFGSGTQLSVL.

J is TRBJ1-4 and V is TRBV5-5, with D perhaps TRBD1 (6 bases). Germline V gives CDR1 SGHKS, CDR2 YYEKEE (reference sequence). The germline V and J ends were trimmed by 3 bases and 8 bases, with 14 bases remaining between them. This CDR3 has 14 residues. The CDR3 here is CASSSGEGGEKLFF. The CDR3, as DNA: TGTGCCAGCAGCTCAGGGGAAGGAGGGGAAAAACTGTTTTTT.

The chain carries TRBV11-2 and TRBJ1-5, with 8 bases aligning to TRBD1. V trimming: 1 base; J trimming: 4 bases; junction bases outside the gene matches: 9. This CDR3 comprises 17 residues. Germline lookup yields CDR1 SGHAT and CDR2 FQNNGV. The CDR3 DNA is TGTGCCAGCAGCTTAGGCCCCTCAGGGGGCGGTAATCAGCCCCAGCATTTT. It is translated as CASSLGPSGGGNQPQHF.

The gene calls are TRBV18 and TRBJ1-1; TRBD1 might be the D (5 bases). The germline V gene has CDR1 KGHSH and CDR2 LQKENI. Trimming cost V 3 bases and J 4 bases, with 15 bases left between them. CDR3 length: 15 amino acids. The CDR3 sequence: CASSPSGSESTEAFF. In DNA, the CDR3 is TGTGCCAGCTCACCCTCAGGGAGCGAGAGCACTGAAGCTTTCTTT.

The chain carries TRBV5-1 and TRBJ2-7; D gene uncertain. This CDR3 contains 13 residues. Germline CDR1 reads SGHRS; CDR2 reads YFSETQ. Trimming left V 0 bases short and J 2 bases short, with 6 bases between. CDR3 nucleotides: TGCGCCAGCAGCTTGGAACAGACCTACGAGCAGTACTTC. Amino acids: CASSLEQTYEQYF.

The J gene is TRBJ2-7, the V gene TRBV3-1 (or the pseudogene TRBV3-2); TRBD2 aligns across 12 bases. V lost 4 bases, J lost 0 bases, and 10 bases stayed unmatched. The CDR3 totals 18 residues. The germline gives CDR1 LGHDT, CDR2 YNNKEL (reference sequence). The CDR3, as DNA: TGTGCCAGCAGCCCTCGGCTAGCGGGGGGGTGGAGCTCCTACGAGCAGTACTTC. Encoded protein: CASSPRLAGGWSSYEQYF.

The J gene is TRBJ1-1, the V gene TRBV4-1; D is possibly TRBD1 (5 bases). Germline V gene lookup returns CDR1 MGHRA and CDR2 YSYEKL. The V end was cut by 0 bases, the J end by 4 bases, with 15 bases between. The CDR3 length is 16 residues. The CDR3 protein is CASSQDSGANPTEAFF. The CDR3, as DNA: TGCGCCAGCAGCCAAGATAGCGGGGCAAACCCCACTGAAGCTTTCTTT.

The rearrangement links TRBV11-2 to TRBJ1-5; the match to TRBD1 covers 7 bases. The CDR3 loop spans 14 amino acids. Trimming cost V 5 bases and J 6 bases; bases outside gene matches: 7. Germline assignment: CDR1 SGHAT and CDR2 FQNNGV. The DNA for the CDR3 is TGTGCCAGCAGCCCTACAGGGGCTGGTCAGCCCCAGCATTTT. Translation gives CASSPTGAGQPQHF.

The rearrangement joins TRBV10-3 to TRBJ1-2, with 9 bases matching TRBD1. Germline V gene sequence: CDR1 ENHRY, CDR2 SYGVKD. With V trimmed by 4 bases and J by 2 bases, 11 bases remained unmatched. The CDR3 extends over 17 amino acids. The CDR3 loop reads CAISAGTGIISNYGYTF. The CDR3 bases are TGTGCCATCAGTGCCGGGACAGGGATCATTTCGAACTATGGCTACACCTTC.

The chain combines TRBV27 with TRBJ1-4, with D hard to call. The CDR3 has 14 residues. Trimming left V 2 bases short and J 3 bases short, with 7 bases between. Germline V lookup: CDR1 MNHEY, CDR2 SMNVEV (reference sequence). The chain's CDR3 is CASSLVGSNEKLFF. DNA of the CDR3: TGTGCCAGCAGTTTAGTGGGGTCTAATGAAAAACTGTTTTTT.